The 28 T cell receptor beta chains below come from one sample, sequenced in a study of T-cell reconstitution after alpha-beta-depleted transplantation in children. Unique molecular identifiers were incorporated when the TCRbeta library was constructed. From the PCR reads, TCRdb called clonotypes with MiXCR, one entry per CDR3 protein. The table includes approximately 79,000 distinct CDR3 sequences, around a sixth detected once. The sequenced sample was PBMCs, mostly from graft donor cells, obtained 360 days after TCRalphabeta/CD19-depleted stem cell transplant. These receptors all stem from a male patient under 10 years old who had a stem cell transplant for acute lymphoblastic leukemia, so the T cells may come from the graft donor.

This chain connects TRBV4-1 to TRBJ1-4; D ambiguous. Trimming took off 4 bases at V and 2 bases at J, with 8 bases between the two ends. In germline, CDR1 is MGHRA, CDR2 YSYEKL. The CDR3 sequence is 14 residues long. The CDR3 sequence is CASSLPATNEKLFF. In DNA, the CDR3 is TGCGCCAGCAGCCTGCCGGCGACTAATGAAAAACTGTTTTTT.

This clonotype was recorded a few times. The rearrangement uses TRBV6-1 and TRBJ2-5; a possible D gene is TRBD1 (6 bases). Germline CDR1 and CDR2: MNHNS and SASEGT. The germline V and J ends were trimmed by 5 bases and 0 bases, with 13 bases remaining between them. The CDR3 consists of 15 residues. CDR3: CASSIGTPYQETQYF. The CDR3 bases are TGTGCCAGCAGTATCGGGACACCGTACCAAGAGACCCAGTACTTC.

The chain couples TRBV4-1 to TRBJ2-1; 12 nucleotides line up with TRBD2. Germline V lookup: CDR1 MGHRA, CDR2 YSYEKL. The junction had 6 bases not matched to a gene; V was cut back by 4 bases and J by 5 bases. The CDR3 has 16 residues. The CDR3 region has the DNA TGCGCCAGCAGCCCCCCTCTAGCGGGAGGGAACAATGAGCAGTTCTTC. Protein: CASSPPLAGGNNEQFF.

This clonotype came up a few times. V and J are TRBV12-3 or TRBV12-4 and TRBJ2-2; 9 bases line up with TRBD2. This CDR3 spans 18 amino acids. Losses at the gene ends were 6 bases for V and 1 base for J; bases not matched to a gene: 12. CDR3 DNA: TGTGCCAGCAGCCCCCTAGCGGGGATCCCTTTGAACACCGGGGAGCTGTTTTTT. Its protein is CASSPLAGIPLNTGELFF.

This clonotype was observed a handful of times. V and J are TRBV10-3 and TRBJ2-7; 7 bases map to TRBD1. Losses at the gene ends were 3 bases for V and 2 bases for J; bases not matched to a gene: 4. Looked up from germline, CDR1 is ENHRY and CDR2 is SYGVKD. CDR3 length: 14 amino acids. CDR3 DNA sequence: TGTGCCATCAGTGAACGACAGGGCCCCTACGAGCAGTACTTC. It translates to CAISERQGPYEQYF.

This clonotype came up a few times. The rearrangement links TRBV12-3 or TRBV12-4 to TRBJ1-2, with unresolved D. Trimming took 2 bases from V and 0 from J, leaving 7 bases between them. The CDR3 runs 14 residues. For the CDR3, the DNA is TGTGCCAGCAGTTTACACGGATCTAACTATGGCTACACCTTC. It codes for CASSLHGSNYGYTF.

The rearrangement uses TRBV10-3 and TRBJ2-2; 8 bases fit TRBD1. Germline V gene lookup returns CDR1 ENHRY and CDR2 SYGVKD. The CDR3 runs 15 residues. The ends lost 3 bases at V and 4 bases at J; junction bases unmatched: 4. The CDR3 DNA follows: TGTGCCATCAGTGAAAGAGGACAGGGCACCGGGGAGCTGTTTTTT. Its protein product is CAISERGQGTGELFF.

CDR3 in DNA: TGCAGTGCTAGAGGACAGGGAGTCACGACTGAAGCTTTCTTT. Translating it yields CSARGQGVTTEAFF. The genes are TRBV20-1 and TRBJ1-1, with TRBD1 identical over 7 bases. Germline CDR1 reads DFQATT; CDR2 reads SNEGSKA (reference sequence). This CDR3 is built from 14 residues. V dropped 1 base and J dropped 5; count of bases not matched to a gene: 7.

J is TRBJ1-1 and V is TRBV5-1, with 8 nucleotides matching TRBD1. This CDR3 has 15 amino acids. V lost 3 bases to trimming and J lost 1 base; unmatched junction nucleotides: 5. CDR1 SGHRS and CDR2 YFSETQ come from the germline V gene. The CDR3: CASSSGQGWNTEAFF. In DNA, the CDR3 is TGCGCCAGCAGCTCCGGACAGGGTTGGAACACTGAAGCTTTCTTT.

This rearrangement joins TRBV3-1 to TRBJ1-2; 10 nucleotides align to TRBD1. This CDR3 spans 16 amino acids. Germline CDR1 LGHDT, CDR2 YNNKEL (reference sequence). The junction had 3 bases not matched to a gene; V was cut back by 2 bases and J by 0 bases. CDR3 loop: CASSQWDRGPNYGYTF. CDR3 nucleotides: TGTGCCAGCAGCCAATGGGACAGGGGCCCTAACTATGGCTACACCTTC.

The chain recombines TRBV4-2 with TRBJ2-7, with D hard to call. Germline V CDR1 and CDR2: LGHNA, YNFKEQ. This CDR3 contains 14 residues. Between the trimmed V and J ends, which lost 0 bases and 3 bases, there was a span of 9 bases. The chain's CDR3 is CASSQEGASYEQYF. The CDR3 DNA reads as TGTGCCAGCAGCCAAGAGGGTGCTAGCTACGAGCAGTACTTC.

J is TRBJ2-1 and V is TRBV21-1; the table's D call TRBD2 went unverified against the DNA. TRBV21-1 counts as a pseudogene. This CDR3 has 15 residues. CDR3 residues: CASSKLAGTYNEQFF. CDR3 nucleotide sequence: TGTGCCAGCAGCAAACTAGCGGGGACCTACAATGAGCAGTTCTTC.

The chain combines TRBV20-1 with TRBJ1-6; D perhaps matches TRBD1 (6 bases). The CDR3 runs to 15 residues. CDR1 and CDR2 from the germline V gene are DFQATT and SNEGSKA (reference sequence). With 6 bases removed from V and 6 bases from J, the gap between germline ends came to 18 bases. The CDR3 protein is CSAKQGGRPNSPLHF. The CDR3 DNA reads TGCAGTGCAAAACAGGGAGGCAGGCCTAATTCACCCCTCCACTTT.

Regarding this clonotype: At one end the junction does not follow the germline gene, possibly because of a read error. The rearrangement links TRBV6-5 to TRBJ2-7; 8 bases are shared with TRBD1. This CDR3 spans 15 amino acids. CDR1 and CDR2 from the germline V gene are MNHEY and SVGAGI. For the CDR3, the DNA is TGTGCCAGCAGTGACTCCAGGGGGCTCACCTACGAGCAGTACTTC. The encoded protein is CASSDSRGLTYEQYF.

CDR3 sequence: CSVSASGRASYEQYF. The DNA for the CDR3 is TGCAGTGTAAGCGCTAGCGGGAGGGCCTCTTACGAGCAGTACTTC. This rearrangement joins TRBV20-1 to TRBJ2-7, with 12 positions matching TRBD2. The CDR3 length is 15 residues. Germline-derived CDR1 and CDR2 are DFQATT and SNEGSKA (reference sequence). V lost 7 bases and J lost 4; bases outside the gene matches: 11.

This clonotype occurred a few times. CDR3 amino acids: CASSATSGVYEQFF. CDR3 DNA: TGTGCCAGCAGTGCGACTAGCGGGGTTTATGAGCAGTTCTTC. The rearrangement links TRBV12-3 or TRBV12-4 to TRBJ2-1, with 11 bases fitting TRBD2. V lost 5 bases, J lost 8 bases, and 5 bases stayed unmatched. The CDR3 sequence is 14 residues long.

This clonotype was seen a few times. J is TRBJ2-5 and V is TRBV19, with D tentatively TRBD1 (6 bases). The CDR3 is 15 amino acids. V lost 5 bases and J lost 0, with 13 bases in between. Per germline, CDR1 LNHDA and CDR2 SQIVND (reference sequence). CDR3 nucleotide sequence: TGTGCCAGTAGTGTCTCCAGGGGTTACCAAGAGACCCAGTACTTC. It encodes CASSVSRGYQETQYF.

This clonotype appeared a few times. This chain links TRBV5-1 with TRBJ2-7; 12 positions agree with TRBD2. CDR1 and CDR2 (germline): SGHRS, YFSETQ. Trimming removed 3 bases from V and 3 bases from J; junction bases left unmatched: 7. The CDR3 consists of 16 residues. The CDR3 loop reads CASSSRTSGIYYEQYF. The DNA for the CDR3 is TGCGCCAGCAGCTCCCGGACTAGCGGGATTTACTACGAGCAGTACTTC. The variable domain in full, completed from reference TRBV5-1 and TRBJ2-7, reads KAGVTQTPRYLIKTRGQQVTLSCSPISGHRSVSWYQQTPGQGLQFLFEYFSETQRNKGNFPGRFSGRQFSNSRSEMNVSTLELGDSALYLCASSSRTSGIYYEQYFGPGTRLTVT.

The chain carries TRBV10-2 and TRBJ2-2; possible D gene TRBD1, 5 bases. V gave up 6 bases and J gave up 6 bases, with 14 bases separating them. Per germline, CDR1 WSHSY and CDR2 SAAADI. The CDR3 is 14 residues long. In DNA form, the CDR3 reads TGCGCCAGCAGCCCCCTTTTGGGGCCCGGGGAGCTGTTTTTT. It specifies CASSPLLGPGELFF.

The rearrangement joins TRBV3-1 to TRBJ2-3; 16 positions match TRBD2. The J segment lost 6 bases and the V segment lost 5 bases, leaving 5 bases of the junction unmatched. Germline V gives CDR1 LGHDT, CDR2 YNNKEL (reference sequence). This CDR3 is built from 16 residues. The chain's CDR3 is CASSTGLAGGPDTQYF. In DNA form, the CDR3 reads TGTGCCAGCAGCACGGGACTAGCGGGAGGGCCGGATACGCAGTATTTT.

This clonotype was seen a handful of times. The J gene is TRBJ2-3, the V gene TRBV11-2; 12 bases map to TRBD2. Germline V gives CDR1 SGHAT, CDR2 FQNNGV. J gave up 2 bases and V 0 bases, and 6 bases lay outside the gene matches. This CDR3 is 18 amino acids long. The CDR3 loop is CASSLDLPSGRVTDTQYF. Here the CDR3 DNA reads TGTGCCAGCAGCTTAGATCTGCCTAGCGGGAGGGTCACAGATACGCAGTATTTT.

The chain couples TRBV20-1 to TRBJ2-7; TRBD2 matches at 7 bases. CDR1 DFQATT and CDR2 SNEGSKA come from the germline V gene (reference sequence). V lost 6 bases, J lost 5 bases, and 13 bases stayed unmatched. The CDR3 loop spans 14 amino acids. In nucleotides, the CDR3 is TGCAGTGCCCCCCGGGCGGGAGAGGGGAACGAGCAGTACTTC. It yields the protein CSAPRAGEGNEQYF.

The J gene is TRBJ2-1, the V gene TRBV12-3 or TRBV12-4; D uncertain. This CDR3 comprises 15 residues. V was clipped by 3 bases and J by 2 bases, with 11 bases between them. CDR3 amino acids: CASSFWQRPYNEQFF. DNA for the CDR3: TGTGCCAGCAGTTTTTGGCAGCGACCCTACAATGAGCAGTTCTTC.

This clonotype has more than one count but fewer than ten. This rearrangement joins TRBV5-1 to TRBJ2-1, with 7 bases lining up with TRBD1. Trimming cost V 4 bases and J 0 bases; bases outside gene matches: 10. Germline CDR1 is SGHRS and CDR2 is YFSETQ. This CDR3 contains 17 residues. CDR3 nucleotides: TGCGCCAGCAGCCAACCGACAGGGCCCAGCTCCTACAATGAGCAGTTCTTC. This encodes CASSQPTGPSSYNEQFF.

This rearrangement joins TRBV24-1 to TRBJ2-1, with D perhaps matching TRBD1 (5 bases). The CDR3 covers 16 residues. Germline V gene sequence: CDR1 KGHDR, CDR2 SFDVKD. V lost 3 bases to trimming and J lost 0 bases, with 11 bases between them. The CDR3 loop reads CATSDLRAFSYNEQFF. In DNA form, the CDR3 reads TGTGCCACCAGTGATCTCAGGGCCTTCTCCTACAATGAGCAGTTCTTC.

This clonotype showed up just a few times. The chain recombines TRBV7-9 with TRBJ2-2, with TRBD1 identical over 9 bases. Germline V gene data show CDR1 as SEHNR and CDR2 as FQNEAQ (reference sequence). Trimming cost V 5 bases and J 5 bases; bases outside gene matches: 9. The length of the CDR3 is 16 residues. Here the CDR3 DNA reads TGTGCCAGCAGCCTACCCGGGACAGGGAAGACCGGGGAGCTGTTTTTT. Translating it yields CASSLPGTGKTGELFF.

The rearrangement joins TRBV29-1 to TRBJ2-5, with D possibly matching TRBD2 (6 bases). This CDR3 has 14 amino acids. Trimming took off 6 bases at V and 4 bases at J, with 18 bases between the two ends. The germline gives CDR1 SQVTM, CDR2 ANQGSEA. CDR3 residues: CSVEGGGLGETQYF. The CDR3 region has the DNA TGCAGCGTAGAGGGAGGAGGCCTCGGAGAGACCCAGTACTTC.

The V gene is TRBV4-2, the J gene TRBJ1-2; D uncertain. Looked up from germline, CDR1 is LGHNA and CDR2 is YNFKEQ. This CDR3 spans 15 amino acids. The V end was cut by 3 bases, the J end by 8 bases, with 19 bases between. The DNA of the CDR3 is TGTGCCAGCAGCCACCAGACCCCCGGGATAGAGGGCTACACCTTC. Its translation: CASSHQTPGIEGYTF.